This passage covers 3 T cell receptor beta chains from one sample sequenced in a study of blood T cell repertoires in COVID-19. Profiled with immunoSEQ multiplex PCR; TCRdb holds only in-frame clones, not every one. The data hold fewer than 400,000 clones, with about 87% observed a single time. The sequencing sample was made of peripheral blood. The receptors were gathered from a human donor in a cohort sampled during active COVID-19.

The J gene is TRBJ2-1, the V gene TRBV7-9; D not resolved. This CDR3 is built from 13 residues. CDR1 is SEHNR and CDR2 is FQNEAQ in the germline V gene (reference sequence). The V end was cut by 5 bases, the J end by 10 bases, with 15 bases between. The CDR3: CASSPYEPTEQFF. The CDR3 coding sequence is TGTGCCAGCAGCCCTTACGAGCCAACGGAGCAGTTCTTC. The full variable domain, with the rest looked up from reference TRBV7-9 and TRBJ2-1, is DTGVSQNPRHKITKRGQNVTFRCDPISEHNRLYWYRQTLGQGPEFLTYFQNEAQLEKSRLLSDRFSAERPKGSFSTLEIQRTEQGDSAMYLCASSPYEPTEQFFGPGTRLTVL.

J is TRBJ2-3 and V is TRBV7-6; D is ambiguous. This CDR3 comprises 13 residues. Per the germline V gene, CDR1 is SGHVS and CDR2 is FNYEAQ. V was trimmed by 5 bases and J by 4 bases, leaving 10 bases between them. The CDR3 sequence is CASSIGYPDTQYF. The CDR3 DNA is TGTGCCAGCAGCATCGGGTATCCAGATACGCAGTATTTT.

The chain is built from TRBV28 and TRBJ1-4; a possible D gene is TRBD1 (6 bases). Per germline, CDR1 MDHEN and CDR2 SYDVKM. Trimming removed 6 bases at V and 7 bases at J, with 24 bases between. This CDR3 comprises 17 residues. DNA for the CDR3: TGTGCCAGCAGCGCCCCGGGACACAGACCCGGTGGTGAAAAACTGTTTTTT. Translated: CASSAPGHRPGGEKLFF. Full variable domain (rest looked up from reference TRBV28 and TRBJ1-4): DVKVTQSSRYLVKRTGEKVFLECVQDMDHENMFWYRQDPGLGLRLIYFSYDVKMKEKGDIPEGYSVSREKKERFSLILESASTNQTSMYLCASSAPGHRPGGEKLFFGSGTQLSVL.